What follows are 26 T cell receptor beta chains derived from one specimen sequenced in a study of cytotoxic CD8 clonotypes in ibrutinib-treated CLL. Only in-frame clones appear in the TCRdb table, and some are missing; sequencing was by immunoSEQ multiplex PCR. The sample contains approximately 320,000 clones, 67% of which appear only once. The sample was PBMCs, taken after 36 months of ibrutinib treatment. These receptors were obtained from a human donor with chronic lymphocytic leukemia.

V usage is TRBV7-2 and J usage is TRBJ2-7, with D perhaps TRBD1 (5 bases). Germline CDR1 is SGHTA and CDR2 is FQGNSA. The CDR3 length is 15 residues. V was trimmed by 5 bases and J by 0 bases, leaving 14 bases between them. The CDR3 loop reads CASSPRATVSYEQYF. DNA of the CDR3: TGTGCCAGCAGCCCCCGTGCGACAGTCTCCTACGAGCAGTACTTC.

V and J are TRBV7-2 and TRBJ1-2; 8 positions match TRBD1. Germline CDR1 reads SGHTA; CDR2 reads FQGNSA. Unmatched junction bases numbered 12, after V lost 5 bases and J lost 7 bases. CDR3 length: 15 amino acids. CDR3 loop: CASSPSGTGAFGYTF. The CDR3 nucleotides are TGTGCCAGCAGCCCATCCGGGACAGGTGCCTTTGGCTACACCTTC.

V usage is TRBV19 and J usage is TRBJ2-3, with D unclear. Germline V gives CDR1 LNHDA, CDR2 SQIVND (reference sequence). V shed 3 bases and J shed 4 bases, with 14 bases lying between them. The CDR3 runs to 15 residues. CDR3 bases: TGTGCCAGTAGTATCATGGCAACTCCCGCAGATACGCAGTATTTT. This encodes CASSIMATPADTQYF.

The chain links TRBV28 to TRBJ2-3, with TRBD2 identical over 14 bases. Germline V gene sequence: CDR1 MDHEN, CDR2 SYDVKM. V was pared by 4 bases and J by 4 bases, with 7 bases of the junction left unmatched. This CDR3 has 17 amino acids. The CDR3 spells CASSSPTSGRASDTQYF. As DNA, the CDR3 is TGTGCCAGCAGTTCCCCGACTAGCGGGAGGGCGTCAGATACGCAGTATTTT.

Points on this clone: This sample also contains other DNA sequences that code for the same CDR3. The chain employs TRBV7-2 and TRBJ1-1, with D uncertain. V lost 5 bases to trimming and J lost 4 bases, with 8 bases between them. CDR1 and CDR2 from the germline V gene are SGHTA and FQGNSA. The CDR3 consists of 12 residues. CDR3 amino acids: CASSPRSTEAFF. The CDR3 DNA reads as TGTGCCAGCAGCCCTCGGTCCACTGAAGCTTTCTTT.

The sample holds a few counts of this clone. This chain links TRBV9 with TRBJ2-5, with D possibly TRBD2 on 6 matching bases. V lost 2 bases and J 7 bases, leaving 15 bases between the germline ends. The CDR3 has 14 amino acids. Looked up from germline, CDR1 is SGDLS and CDR2 is YYNGEE. The CDR3 DNA reads as TGTGCCAGCAGCGTCACCGGGACTGTGGGGACCCAGTACTTC. It yields the protein CASSVTGTVGTQYF.

This clone was detected a few times. The V gene is TRBV11-2, the J gene TRBJ1-1, with D unclear. The CDR3 consists of 14 residues. Germline CDR1 reads SGHAT; CDR2 reads FQNNGV. The V end was cut by 2 bases, the J end by 2 bases, with 9 bases between. CDR3 bases: TGTGCCAGCAGCTTAATGTACTCCAACACTGAAGCTTTCTTT. Residues: CASSLMYSNTEAFF. Together with reference TRBV11-2 and TRBJ1-1, the CDR3 gives the full variable domain: EAGVAQSPRYKIIEKRQSVAFWCNPISGHATLYWYQQILGQGPKLLIQFQNNGVVDDSQLPKDRFSAERLKGVDSTLKIQPAKLEDSAVYLCASSLMYSNTEAFFGQGTRLTVV.

The chain links TRBV5-1 to TRBJ1-6; 12 bases agree with TRBD1. The CDR3 has 18 residues. Looked up from germline, CDR1 is SGHRS and CDR2 is YFSETQ. V lost 3 bases to trimming and J lost 0 bases; unmatched junction nucleotides: 4. The CDR3 reads CASSSGQGASSYNSPLHF. In DNA form, the CDR3 reads TGCGCCAGCAGCTCGGGACAGGGGGCGAGCTCCTATAATTCACCCCTCCACTTT.

A remark on this clone: The sample holds other DNA sequences that translate to the same CDR3. The V gene is TRBV9, the J gene TRBJ2-7, with D possibly TRBD2 on 6 matching bases. This CDR3 region has 14 residues. The germline V gene encodes CDR1 SGDLS and CDR2 YYNGEE. The germline V and J ends were trimmed by 0 bases and 3 bases, with 10 bases remaining between them. CDR3 DNA sequence: TGTGCCAGCAGCGTAGCCGACGGGAGCTACGAGCAGTACTTC. Translated, it gives CASSVADGSYEQYF.

The CDR3 reads CATSPSRQGDSYEQYF. DNA for the CDR3: TGTGCCACCAGTCCATCGAGACAGGGGGACTCCTACGAGCAGTACTTC. This sequence joins TRBV15 and TRBJ2-7, with TRBD1 matching over 9 bases. Germline-derived CDR1 and CDR2 are LNHNV and YYDKDF (reference sequence). With V trimmed by 6 bases and J by 0 bases, 9 bases remained unmatched. CDR3 length: 16 amino acids.

The J gene is TRBJ2-4, the V gene TRBV6-1, with 8 bases identical to TRBD1. CDR3 length: 13 residues. With 9 bases clipped from V and 3 bases from J, the junction kept 4 bases outside the gene matches. Looked up from germline, CDR1 is MNHNS and CDR2 is SASEGT. CDR3 DNA: TGTGCCAGTTCGGACAGGGACAAAAACATTCAGTACTTC. Its protein product is CASSDRDKNIQYF.

The chain links TRBV7-3 to TRBJ2-1; D is unclear. Germline lookup yields CDR1 SGHTA and CDR2 FQGTGA. The CDR3 spans 11 residues. V dropped 2 bases and J dropped 8 bases, with 4 bases sitting between them. The CDR3 spells CASSLGHEQFF. CDR3 nucleotides: TGTGCCAGCAGCTTAGGCCATGAGCAGTTCTTC. The entire variable domain, with the rest obtained from reference TRBV7-3 and TRBJ2-1, is as follows: GAGVSQTPSNKVTEKGKYVELRCDPISGHTALYWYRQSLGQGPEFLIYFQGTGAADDSGLPNDRFFAVRPEGSVSTLKIQRTERGDSAVYLCASSLGHEQFFGPGTRLTVL.

This clone has just a few counts. The rearrangement links TRBV2 to TRBJ2-1; 8 bases match TRBD2. Germline V gives CDR1 SNHLY, CDR2 FYNNEI. This CDR3 contains 16 residues. J lost 5 bases, V lost 3 bases, and 9 bases had no gene match. The CDR3 coding sequence is TGTGCCAGCAGTGAGACCAGGACTAGCTGGGACAATGAGCAGTTCTTC. Its protein is CASSETRTSWDNEQFF.

This clone was seen a single time. The V gene is TRBV12-5, the J gene TRBJ2-1; D possibly corresponds to TRBD2 (5 bases). Germline CDR1 LGHNT, CDR2 FRNRAP. Trimming removed 0 bases at V and 0 bases at J, with 18 bases between. This CDR3 contains 19 residues. The CDR3 protein is CASGLVRLASRDSYNEQFF. CDR3 nucleotides: TGTGCTAGTGGTTTGGTACGATTGGCTAGCCGAGACTCCTACAATGAGCAGTTCTTC.

The chain uses TRBV5-1 and TRBJ2-2; the D is unclear. V was shortened by 6 bases and J by 5 bases, with 14 bases between the two germline ends. This CDR3 has 14 residues. In germline, CDR1 is SGHRS, CDR2 YFSETQ. The CDR3 DNA follows: TGCGCCAGCAACCCTGGTAGTAGGACCGGGGAGCTGTTTTTT. Translation gives CASNPGSRTGELFF.

This rearrangement joins TRBV28 to TRBJ2-5, with a weak D call TRBD2 (6 bases). Trimming shortened V by 11 bases and J by 8 bases, and 21 bases separated the two germline ends. The CDR3 contains 13 residues. CDR1 and CDR2 (germline): MDHEN, SYDVKM. This chain's CDR3 is CAARDGGKRTQYF. CDR3 in DNA: TGTGCCGCAAGGGACGGAGGGAAAAGAACCCAGTACTTC.

This clone has only a few counts. The J gene is TRBJ2-3, the V gene TRBV19; D not resolved. V lost 3 bases to trimming and J lost 6 bases, with 4 bases between them. The CDR3 spans 11 residues. Germline values: CDR1 LNHDA, CDR2 SQIVND (reference sequence). The CDR3 sequence is CASSIGDTQYF. The CDR3 DNA is TGTGCCAGTAGTATTGGGGATACGCAGTATTTT. Supplemented by reference TRBV19 and TRBJ2-3, the full variable domain reads DGGITQSPKYLFRKEGQNVTLSCEQNLNHDAMYWYRQDPGQGLRLIYYSQIVNDFQKGDIAEGYSVSREKKESFPLTVTSAQKNPTAFYLCASSIGDTQYFGPGTRLTVL.

V and J are TRBV2 and TRBJ1-6; D call uncertain. This CDR3 has 15 amino acids. Trimming removed 5 bases at V and 0 bases at J, with 8 bases between. Germline values: CDR1 SNHLY, CDR2 FYNNEI. The CDR3 spells CASSPGSSYNSPLHF. As DNA, the CDR3 is TGTGCCAGCAGTCCTGGGTCCTCCTATAATTCACCCCTCCACTTT.

The gene calls are TRBV23-1 and TRBJ2-2; unclear D gene. TRBV23-1 carries the ORF label, with uncertain function. The CDR3 sequence is 17 residues long. V shed 0 bases and J shed 4 bases, with 15 bases lying between them. The CDR3 here is CASSQSRLLQITGELFF. The CDR3, as DNA: TGCGCCAGCAGTCAATCGAGACTGCTCCAGATCACCGGGGAGCTGTTTTTT.

V is TRBV10-3 and J is TRBJ1-1, with D maybe TRBD1 (5 bases). Germline-derived CDR1 and CDR2 are ENHRY and SYGVKD. The CDR3 loop spans 15 amino acids. Trimming cost V 1 base and J 2 bases, with 11 bases left between them. The CDR3 reads CAISEWGVSNTEAFF. DNA of the CDR3: TGTGCCATCAGTGAGTGGGGGGTCTCTAACACTGAAGCTTTCTTT.

The chain couples TRBV9 to TRBJ2-7; the D gene could be TRBD1 or TRBD2 (5 bases each). The CDR3 runs 18 residues. CDR1 SGDLS and CDR2 YYNGEE come from the germline V gene. V dropped 1 base and J dropped 6 bases, with 26 bases sitting between them. The chain's CDR3 is CASSVLPVVGDEEGEQYF. In nucleotides, the CDR3 is TGTGCCAGCAGCGTATTGCCAGTGGTGGGGGACGAAGAGGGCGAGCAGTACTTC.

This sequence joins TRBV27 and TRBJ2-2; D is perhaps TRBD2 (5 bases). Trimming took off 6 bases at V and 1 base at J, with 9 bases between the two ends. The CDR3 length is 14 residues. Per germline, CDR1 MNHEY and CDR2 SMNVEV (reference sequence). CDR3 sequence: CASRAAVNTGELFF. The CDR3 nucleotides read TGTGCCAGCAGAGCGGCGGTGAACACCGGGGAGCTGTTTTTT.

The V gene is TRBV6-1, the J gene TRBJ1-1; D possibly corresponds to TRBD1 (5 bases). V gave up 3 bases and J gave up 8 bases, with 13 bases separating them. CDR1 and CDR2 from the germline V gene are MNHNS and SASEGT. The CDR3 is 13 amino acids. The CDR3 is CASSEFGTEEAFF. The CDR3 region has the DNA TGTGCCAGCAGTGAGTTCGGGACGGAAGAAGCTTTCTTT.

A few counts support this clone. The gene calls are TRBV5-4 and TRBJ2-1; D unclear. Germline V gene sequence: CDR1 SGHNT, CDR2 YYREEE (reference sequence). There are 15 residues in the CDR3. Trimming pared 0 bases from V and 3 bases from J, leaving 10 bases between. CDR3 DNA: TGTGCCAGCAGCTTGGGAGCAGATGGCTACAATGAGCAGTTCTTC. Translating gives CASSLGADGYNEQFF.

The J gene is TRBJ2-7, the V gene TRBV28; the match to TRBD1 covers 9 bases. This CDR3 contains 15 residues. The germline CDR1 and CDR2 sequences are MDHEN and SYDVKM. V shed 10 bases and J 2 bases; nucleotides not matched to a gene: 12. CDR3 protein: CATNTGGHLTYEQYF. The CDR3 nucleotides are TGTGCCACCAACACAGGGGGCCATTTAACCTACGAGCAGTACTTC. Variable domain in full (rest from reference TRBV28 and TRBJ2-7): DVKVTQSSRYLVKRTGEKVFLECVQDMDHENMFWYRQDPGLGLRLIYFSYDVKMKEKGDIPEGYSVSREKKERFSLILESASTNQTSMYLCATNTGGHLTYEQYFGPGTRLTVT.

The chain has TRBV28 and TRBJ2-3, with TRBD2 matching 8 bases. CDR3 size: 16 residues. Germline CDR1 and CDR2: MDHEN and SYDVKM. J was trimmed by 4 bases and V by 3 bases; bases with no gene match: 9. The CDR3 sequence: CASSFAAGGFADTQYF. The CDR3 coding sequence is TGTGCCAGCAGTTTTGCGGCGGGAGGTTTCGCAGATACGCAGTATTTT.